Sequencing of this T cell receptor beta chain was carried out in a study of B cell selection in AIRE deficiency (dated by TCRdb to the late 2010s). General notes on the study: TCRbeta repertoires of sorted blood CD4+ conventional T cells and regulatory T cells were compared between AIRE-deficient patients and healthy controls. The TCR-sequenced cohort comprised roughly 5 AIRE-deficient APECED patients and roughly 5 healthy control donors.

V sheds 8 bases and J sheds 0 bases, leaving 8 bases between their ends. CDR1 and CDR2 were assigned from the germline V gene as MNHNS and SASEGT. Measured from the cysteine to the phenylalanine, the CDR3 is 12 residues long. Only the CDR3 region is kept as DNA, spanning 36 bases read in frame from base 1. Regulatory T cells were sorted as CD4+CD25hiCD127low/negative cells. Control samples were obtained from healthy donors who were not related to the patients. Tconv and Treg cells for TCRbeta sequencing were sorted on a FACSAria flow cytometer. The sorted cells went into 5-ml round-bottom polystyrene tubes, and the dry cell pellets were then frozen at -80 degrees C until sequencing. The immunoSEQ platform was used for TCRbeta chain sequencing. In the source study's methods: Pooled Treg repertoires yielded roughly 5.3x10^4 distinct TCRbeta sequences from patients and 90,000 to 100,000 from healthy donors. Treg TCRbeta sequences shared by two or more individuals were defined as public, and these public Treg TCRbeta sequences were subsequently searched for in Tconv repertoires. Group differences were tested with Mann-Whitney U tests and Bonferroni-Dunn correction in GraphPad Prism 7.03. Here the immuneACCESS table is served through TCRdb, limited to in-frame sequences with V and J called. Missing clones are a known gap in these copies; in checked studies unresolved V genes cover under half, and the rest lacks a known reason. V, J and clone size are those of that table, while D and trimming were read from the DNA. The sample records 20,000 to 30,000 clones, about 92% of which are singletons. Together, the top ten hold 1% to 1.4% of the sample.

This clone showed up just a few times. Its binding antigen is unknown. No quality values exist for individual bases; no much larger clone is one base distant. Results the study describes overall, beyond this receptor: Shared Treg sequences had shorter CDR3s, which reflects a bias toward rearrangements containing few non-templated nucleotide insertions. Of under 4,000 shared Treg TCRbeta sequences, roughly 31% were shared only among healthy donors and 7.5% to 9.5% only among patients, suggesting less efficient Treg selection without AIRE. Only TCRbeta chains were sequenced, and about 39% of shared healthy-donor Treg sequences were also present in healthy Tconv cells, possibly due to differing TCRalpha chains. Tconv and Treg cells from AIRE-deficient patients showed TCRBV gene usage, CDR3 length and TCR diversity similar to those of healthy donors. Approximately 31% of the Treg TCRbeta sequences shared among healthy donors turned up in patient Tconv cells, suggesting that Treg-biased clones are diverted into the Tconv compartment.

This receptor was identified in a human donor in good health. Sequencing was done on a sample of CD4+CD25+ Tregs sorted from PBMCs. The chain employs TRBV6-1 and TRBJ2-7, with a weak D call of TRBD2 (5 bases match). The nucleotide sequence is given as TGTGCCAGCCGAGGGCACTCCTACGAGCAGTACTTC. Translated, it reads CASRGHSYEQYF.